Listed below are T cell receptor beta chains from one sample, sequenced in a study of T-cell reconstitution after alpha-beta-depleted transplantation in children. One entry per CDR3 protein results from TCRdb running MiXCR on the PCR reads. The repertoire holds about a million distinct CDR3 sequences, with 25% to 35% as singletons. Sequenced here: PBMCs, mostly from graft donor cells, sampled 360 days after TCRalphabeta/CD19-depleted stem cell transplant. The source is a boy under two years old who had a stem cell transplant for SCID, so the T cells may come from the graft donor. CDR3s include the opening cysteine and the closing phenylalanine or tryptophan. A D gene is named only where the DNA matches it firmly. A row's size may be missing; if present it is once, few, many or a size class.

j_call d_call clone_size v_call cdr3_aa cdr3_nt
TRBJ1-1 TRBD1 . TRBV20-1 CSALGQGYTEAFF TGCAGTGCTCTCGGACAGGGGTACACTGAAGCTTTCTTT
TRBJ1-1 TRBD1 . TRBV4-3 CASSQGTIVDRGVMNTEAFF TGCGCCAGCAGCCAAGGAACAATTGTGGACAGGGGTGTGATGAACACTGAAGCTTTCTTT
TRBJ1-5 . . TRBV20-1 CSATPIRFSNQPQHF TGCAGTGCCACCCCCATTAGGTTTAGCAATCAGCCCCAGCATTTT
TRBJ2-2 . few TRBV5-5 CASSSLPLIANTGELFF TGTGCCAGCAGCTCTTTACCCCTTATAGCGAACACCGGGGAGCTGTTTTTT
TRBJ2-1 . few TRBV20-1 CSARVGGPPTEQFF TGCAGTGCTAGAGTGGGGGGACCTCCGACTGAGCAGTTCTTC
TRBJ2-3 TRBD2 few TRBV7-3 CASSLTGAGLTDTQYF TGTGCCAGCAGCTTAACAGGAGCGGGGCTGACGGATACGCAGTATTTT
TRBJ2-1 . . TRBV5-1 CASSPSRGLKVEQFF TGCGCCAGCAGCCCCTCCAGGGGACTAAAGGTTGAGCAGTTCTTC
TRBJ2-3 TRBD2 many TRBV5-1 CASSLAGRTDTQYF TGCGCCAGCAGCCTAGCGGGACGCACAGATACGCAGTATTTT
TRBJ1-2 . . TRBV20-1 CSARQSAGYTF TGCAGTGCTAGACAAAGTGCCGGCTACACCTTC
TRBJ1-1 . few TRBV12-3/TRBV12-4 CASILSMNTEAFF TGTGCCAGCATCCTAAGCATGAACACTGAAGCTTTCTTT
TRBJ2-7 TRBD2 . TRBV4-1 CASSRRTSGQPPPSYEQYF TGCGCCAGCAGCCGCCGGACTAGCGGGCAACCTCCTCCCTCCTACGAGCAGTACTTC
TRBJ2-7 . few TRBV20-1 CSARVGWQGNYEQYF TGCAGTGCTAGAGTTGGTTGGCAGGGGAACTACGAGCAGTACTTC
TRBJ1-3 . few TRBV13 CASSYNTLALGNTIYF TGTGCCAGCAGCTATAATACCCTTGCACTCGGAAACACCATATATTTT
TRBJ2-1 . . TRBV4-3 CASSQIESSYNEQFF TGCGCCAGCAGCCAGATTGAGAGCTCCTACAATGAGCAGTTCTTC
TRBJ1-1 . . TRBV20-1 CSAREAIRGNTEAFF TGCAGTGCTAGAGAGGCAATCAGGGGGAACACTGAAGCTTTCTTT
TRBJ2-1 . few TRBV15 CATSRDQRANEQFF TGTGCCACCAGCCGGGACCAGAGAGCCAATGAGCAGTTCTTC
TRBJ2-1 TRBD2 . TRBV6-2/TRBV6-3 CASSFGTSQFF TGTGCCAGCAGTTTCGGGACTAGCCAGTTCTTC
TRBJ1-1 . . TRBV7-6 CASSLAGFPNTEAFF TGTGCCAGCAGCTTAGCCGGGTTCCCAAACACTGAAGCTTTCTTT
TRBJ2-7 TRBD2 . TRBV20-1 CSARTRSGLAGAYEQYF TGCAGTGCTAGAACAAGGTCTGGACTAGCGGGGGCCTACGAGCAGTACTTC
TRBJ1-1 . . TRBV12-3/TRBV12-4 CASSPSGWMNTEAFF TGTGCCAGCAGCCCCTCAGGGTGGATGAACACTGAAGCTTTCTTT
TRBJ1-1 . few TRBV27 CASSSFGQQNTEAFF TGTGCCAGCAGTTCGTTTGGGCAGCAAAACACTGAAGCTTTCTTT
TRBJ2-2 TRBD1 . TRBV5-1 CASSFAGTGKTGELFF TGCGCCAGCAGCTTTGCCGGGACAGGAAAGACCGGGGAGCTGTTTTTT
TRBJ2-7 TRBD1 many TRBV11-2 CASSFTGTGDGEQYF TGTGCCAGCAGCTTTACCGGGACAGGGGACGGCGAGCAGTACTTC
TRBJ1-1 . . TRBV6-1 CAAFEDRISTEAFF TGTGCCGCCTTCGAGGATCGGATATCCACTGAAGCTTTCTTT
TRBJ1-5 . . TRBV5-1 CASSLGPVNQPQHF TGCGCCAGCAGCTTGGGACCGGTCAATCAGCCCCAGCATTTT
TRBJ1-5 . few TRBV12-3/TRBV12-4 CASSLGDSGNQPQHF TGTGCCAGCAGTTTAGGGGACTCAGGTAATCAGCCCCAGCATTTT
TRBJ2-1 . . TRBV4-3 CASSQAPRINEQFF TGCGCCAGCAGCCAAGCCCCCCGTATCAATGAGCAGTTCTTC
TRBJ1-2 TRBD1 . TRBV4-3 CASSQSTGGVKGYTF TGCGCCAGCAGCCAGTCGACAGGGGGCGTTAAGGGCTACACCTTC
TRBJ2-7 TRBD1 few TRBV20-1 CSARGTGKGFYEQYF TGCAGTGCTAGAGGGACAGGGAAGGGATTCTACGAGCAGTACTTC
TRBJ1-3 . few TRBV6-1 CASSSWVGNTIYF TGTGCCAGCAGCTCTTGGGTTGGAAACACCATATATTTT
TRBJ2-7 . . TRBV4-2 CASSHDLRGYEQYF TGTGCCAGCAGCCACGACCTAAGGGGGTACGAGCAGTACTTC
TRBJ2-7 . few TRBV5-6 CASSSTPGGRGEQYF TGTGCCAGCAGCTCAACACCAGGCGGTCGGGGCGAGCAGTACTTC
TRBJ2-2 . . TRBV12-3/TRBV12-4 CASSFTGNVAGELFF TGTGCCAGCAGTTTTACCGGGAATGTGGCCGGGGAGCTGTTTTTT
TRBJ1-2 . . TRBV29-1 CSVEGRGRANYGYTF TGCAGCGTTGAAGGTCGGGGCAGGGCTAACTATGGCTACACCTTC
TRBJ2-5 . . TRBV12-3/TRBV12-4 CASSRDRRPETQYF TGTGCCAGCAGTCGCGACAGAAGGCCGGAGACCCAGTACTTC
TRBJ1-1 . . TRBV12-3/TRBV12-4 CASRLSGSTEAFF TGTGCCAGCAGGCTCTCAGGGAGCACTGAAGCTTTCTTT
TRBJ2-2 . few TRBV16 CASSQVRVGGSTGELFF TGTGCCAGCAGCCAAGTTAGGGTCGGAGGAAGCACCGGGGAGCTGTTTTTT
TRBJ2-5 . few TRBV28 CAIGGGAQETQYF TGTGCCATCGGCGGAGGGGCTCAAGAGACCCAGTACTTC
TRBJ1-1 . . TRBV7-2 CASSSQGRAPEAFF TGTGCCAGCAGCTCCCAAGGCAGGGCTCCTGAAGCTTTCTTT
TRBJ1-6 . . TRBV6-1 CASRRDGNSPLHF TGTGCCAGCAGGAGAGACGGGAATTCACCCCTCCACTTT
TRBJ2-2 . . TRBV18 CASSPRTATGELFF TGTGCCAGCTCACCTAGGACGGCAACCGGGGAGCTGTTTTTT
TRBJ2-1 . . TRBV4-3 CASSQGRTSYNEQFF TGCGCCAGCAGCCAAGGACGGACTTCCTACAATGAGCAGTTCTTC
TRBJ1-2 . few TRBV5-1 CASSPAGDNYGYTF TGCGCCAGCAGCCCGGCCGGGGACAACTATGGCTACACCTTC
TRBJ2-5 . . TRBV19 CASSRGTPYQETQYF TGTGCCAGTAGTAGAGGGACACCTTACCAAGAGACCCAGTACTTC
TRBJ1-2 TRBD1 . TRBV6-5 CASSYHHRGRGISGYTF TGTGCCAGCAGTTACCACCACAGGGGGCGCGGGATTTCTGGCTACACCTTC
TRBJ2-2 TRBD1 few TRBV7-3 CASSSKAPTGGVGPTGELFF TGTGCCAGCAGCTCAAAAGCACCCACAGGGGGCGTGGGGCCCACCGGGGAGCTGTTTTTT
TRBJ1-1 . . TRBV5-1 CASSLWVGGPEAFF TGCGCCAGCAGCTTGTGGGTAGGGGGACCTGAAGCTTTCTTT
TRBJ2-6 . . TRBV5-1 CASSLDPGGANVLTF TGCGCCAGCAGCTTGGATCCTGGGGGGGCCAACGTCCTGACTTTC
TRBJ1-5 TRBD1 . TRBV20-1 CSAPGQGDQPQHF TGCAGTGCGCCGGGACAGGGGGATCAGCCCCAGCATTTT
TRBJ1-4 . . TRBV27 CASTPGRTGGGRMFF TGTGCCAGCACCCCTGGACGAACGGGAGGGGGAAGAATGTTTTTT
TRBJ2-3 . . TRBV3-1 CASSQDQDDSEDTDTQYF TGTGCCAGCAGCCAAGATCAGGATGACTCGGAAGACACAGATACGCAGTATTTT
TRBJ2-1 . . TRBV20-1 CSAFRPVAERGEQFF TGCAGTGCCTTCAGGCCTGTAGCGGAGCGTGGGGAGCAGTTCTTC
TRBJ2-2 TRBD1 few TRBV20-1 CSAPYRGNTGELFF TGCAGTGCCCCCTACAGGGGAAACACCGGGGAGCTGTTTTTT
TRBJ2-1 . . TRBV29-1 CSVGTTYNEQFF TGCAGCGTTGGGACTACCTACAATGAGCAGTTCTTC
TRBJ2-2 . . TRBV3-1 CASSRGVGELFF TGTGCCAGCAGTCGAGGGGTCGGGGAGCTGTTTTTT
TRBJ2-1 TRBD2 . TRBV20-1 CSARVIAGGHNEQFF TGCAGTGCTAGAGTAATCGCGGGGGGACACAATGAGCAGTTCTTC
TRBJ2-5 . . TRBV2 CASAKGVVETQYF TGTGCCAGCGCGAAAGGGGTCGTGGAGACCCAGTACTTC
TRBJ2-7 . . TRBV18 CASSRPFGDPSGEQYF TGTGCCAGCTCCCGACCTTTTGGGGACCCAAGTGGCGAGCAGTACTTC
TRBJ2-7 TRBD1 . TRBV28 CASSDRPSSYEQYF TGTGCCAGCTCGGACAGGCCCAGCTCCTACGAGCAGTACTTC